This entry lists 2 T cell receptor beta chains sequenced from one sample in a study of CD8 T cells in ankylosing spondylitis. TCRdb re-derived calls from the 5' RACE reads in MiXCR, one entry per CDR3 protein. Counted here are roughly 230,000 distinct CDR3 sequences, more than 9% occurring once; the ten biggest clones make up about 3%. Sequencing was done on a sample of blood, either unsorted or a sorted T cell fraction (not recorded which). These receptors all stem from a male donor with ankylosing spondylitis or in good health (not recorded which).

This chain connects TRBV30 to TRBJ1-4; TRBD1 agrees at 7 bases. Germline V gene data show CDR1 as GTSNPN and CDR2 as SVGIG (reference sequence). J was trimmed by 3 bases and V by 2 bases; bases with no gene match: 6. CDR3 size: 15 residues. CDR3 sequence: CAWSPGRGSNEKLFF. The CDR3 DNA is TGTGCCTGGAGTCCTGGCAGGGGGTCTAATGAAAAACTGTTTTTT.

Details on this clonotype: The junction departs from the called germline gene at one end, perhaps through a read error. The rearrangement joins TRBV2 to TRBJ2-2, with D possibly TRBD2 on 5 matching bases. CDR1 is SNHLY and CDR2 is FYNNEI in the germline V gene. The CDR3 covers 14 residues. CDR3 in DNA: TGTGCCAGCAGTGTTACTACCGACGCCGGGGAGCTGGTTTTT. As protein: CASSVTTDAGELVF.